This T cell receptor beta chain was recorded in a study of blood T cell repertoires in COVID-19. The CDR3 loop spans 13 amino acids. With 2 bases removed from V and 5 bases from J, the gap between germline ends came to 10 bases. Per germline, CDR1 SGHRS and CDR2 YFSETQ. This clone was counted a single time. Sequencing was performed with immunoSEQ multiplex PCR; in TCRdb, only in-frame clones are kept and a portion is missing. The table has 200,000 to 250,000 clones, 70% to 85% seen once; the top ten hold roughly 7.8%. This clonotype was sampled from a woman at least 80 years old with COVID-19, enrolled during active disease. Sequenced sample: peripheral blood. The V gene is TRBV5-1, the J gene TRBJ2-5; D possibly corresponds to TRBD2 (5 bases). CDR3 protein: CASSLEGRETQYF. The DNA of the CDR3 is TGCGCCAGCAGCTTAGAGGGAAGGGAGACCCAGTACTTC.